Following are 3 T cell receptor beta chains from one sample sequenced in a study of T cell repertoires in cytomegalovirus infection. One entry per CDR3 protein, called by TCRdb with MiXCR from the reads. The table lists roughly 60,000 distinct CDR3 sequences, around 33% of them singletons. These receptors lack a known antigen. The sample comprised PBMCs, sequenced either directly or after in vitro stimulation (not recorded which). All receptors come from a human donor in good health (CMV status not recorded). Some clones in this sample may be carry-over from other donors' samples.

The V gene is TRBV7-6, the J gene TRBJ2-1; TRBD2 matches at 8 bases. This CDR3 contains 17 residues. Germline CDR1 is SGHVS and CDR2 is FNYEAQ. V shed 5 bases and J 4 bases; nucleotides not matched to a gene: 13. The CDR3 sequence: CASSQISGTSLYNEQFF. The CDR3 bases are TGTGCCAGCAGCCAAATTTCCGGGACTAGTCTTTACAATGAGCAGTTCTTC. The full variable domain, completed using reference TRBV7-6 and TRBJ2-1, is GAGVSQSPRYKVTKRGQDVALRCDPISGHVSLYWYRQALGQGPEFLTYFNYEAQQDKSGLPNDRFSAERPEGSISTLTIQRTEQRDSAMYRCASSQISGTSLYNEQFFGPGTRLTVL.

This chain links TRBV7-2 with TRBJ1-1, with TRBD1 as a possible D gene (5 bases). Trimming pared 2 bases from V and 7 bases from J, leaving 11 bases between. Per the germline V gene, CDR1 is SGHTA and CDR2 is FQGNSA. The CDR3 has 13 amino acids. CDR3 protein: CASSLSPGLEAFF. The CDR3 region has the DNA TGTGCCAGCAGCTTAAGTCCGGGACTTGAAGCTTTCTTT.

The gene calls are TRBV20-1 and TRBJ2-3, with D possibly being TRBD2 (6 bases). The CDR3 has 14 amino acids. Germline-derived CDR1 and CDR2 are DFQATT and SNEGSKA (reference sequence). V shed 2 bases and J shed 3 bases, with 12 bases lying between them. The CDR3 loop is CSARKEGGTDTQYF. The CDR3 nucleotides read TGCAGTGCTAGAAAGGAGGGCGGAACAGATACGCAGTATTTT.